This T cell receptor beta chain was identified during a study of T cell responses to AZD1222 COVID-19 vaccine. For the study at large: The study pooled second doses at about 4 or about 12 weeks.

Comments on this clone: Its antigen is unidentified.

Findings and caveats of the study: Donors were chiefly white British, with a greater number of females, and clonal diversity was perhaps underestimated. At study baseline, merely a handful of AZD1222 recipients were seropositive. There were repertoire samples only from the period after the peak T cell response.

This CDR3 comprises 13 residues. Looked up from germline, CDR1 is SGHAT and CDR2 is FQNNGV. The V and J ends lost 4 bases and 5 bases respectively, with 12 bases between them. Assay: immunoSEQ multiplex PCR; the TCRdb copy retains only in-frame clones and omits some. The sample has 200,000 or so clones; around 92% are singletons. This sequence joins TRBV11-2 and TRBJ2-7; D gene unclear. This clonotype was sampled from an adult in good health. This material consisted of peripheral blood, taken on day 0 of AZD1222 vaccination. The CDR3: CASSSQSGDEQYF. CDR3 bases: TGTGCCAGCAGCTCGCAGTCCGGAGACGAGCAGTACTTC.